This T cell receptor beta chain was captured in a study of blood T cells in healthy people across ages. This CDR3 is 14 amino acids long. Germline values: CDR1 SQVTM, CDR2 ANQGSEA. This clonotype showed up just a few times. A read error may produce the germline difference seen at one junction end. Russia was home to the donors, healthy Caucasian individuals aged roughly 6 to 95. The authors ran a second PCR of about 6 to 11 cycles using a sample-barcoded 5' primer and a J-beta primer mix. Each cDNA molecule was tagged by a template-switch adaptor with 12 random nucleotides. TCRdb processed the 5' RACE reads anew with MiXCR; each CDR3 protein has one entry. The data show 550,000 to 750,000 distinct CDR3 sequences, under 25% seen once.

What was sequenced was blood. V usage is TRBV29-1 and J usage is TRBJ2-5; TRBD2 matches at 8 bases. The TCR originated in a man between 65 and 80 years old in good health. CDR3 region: CSVEGLASQETQYF. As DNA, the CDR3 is TGCAGCGTGGAAGGACTAGCAAGCCAAGAGACCCAGTACTTC.